The 15 T cell receptor beta chains presented below share a single source sample, sequenced in a study of blood T cell repertoires in COVID-19. Clones were sequenced by immunoSEQ multiplex PCR, and TCRdb holds only the in-frame ones, with some missing. This sample has over 110,000 clones, with approximately 90% found just once. Material: peripheral blood. The receptor set was obtained from a human donor in a cohort sampled during active COVID-19.

The V call is TRBV6-2 or TRBV6-3, the J call TRBJ2-7, with TRBD1 as a possible D gene (5 bases). V was cut by 6 bases and J by 1 base, with 10 bases left in between. This CDR3 contains 13 residues. Looked up from germline, CDR1 is MNHEY and CDR2 is SVGEGT. The CDR3, as DNA: TGTGCCAGCAGCCTGACAGATTCCTACGAGCAGTACTTC. It is translated as CASSLTDSYEQYF.

The chain carries TRBV7-9 and TRBJ2-1, with D perhaps matching TRBD1 (7 bases). Looked up from germline, CDR1 is SEHNR and CDR2 is FQNEAQ (reference sequence). V was clipped by 6 bases and J by 8 bases, with 20 bases between them. There are 15 residues in the CDR3. The CDR3 spells CASRHKQGRHDEQFF. The CDR3, as DNA: TGTGCCAGCAGGCATAAACAGGGGAGGCACGATGAGCAGTTCTTC.

This clone was recorded only once. The rearrangement uses TRBV18 and TRBJ1-3; perhaps TRBD1 as D (5 bases). The length of the CDR3 is 17 residues. The germline V gene has CDR1 KGHSH and CDR2 LQKENI. Trimming stripped 0 bases from V and 0 bases from J, with 12 bases between. CDR3 region: CASSPPGRAISGNTIYF. In nucleotides, the CDR3 is TGTGCCAGCTCACCACCGGGCAGGGCGATCTCTGGAAACACCATATATTTT.

The rearrangement joins TRBV19 to TRBJ1-2; 8 nucleotides match TRBD1. Germline V gives CDR1 LNHDA, CDR2 SQIVND (reference sequence). V lost 8 bases and J lost 3; bases outside the gene matches: 5. The CDR3 extends over 13 amino acids. CDR3 amino acids: CASGQGFDYGYTF. The DNA of the CDR3 is TGTGCCAGTGGACAGGGATTTGACTATGGCTACACCTTC.

The V gene is TRBV4-3, the J gene TRBJ2-5, with 9 bases aligning to TRBD1. The ends lost 4 bases at V and 5 bases at J; junction bases unmatched: 11. The CDR3 loop spans 16 amino acids. Germline CDR1 LGHNA, CDR2 YSLEER. CDR3 nucleotides: TGCGCCAGCAGCCCCTCATGGGACAGGGCGAGGGAGACCCAGTACTTC. Encoded protein: CASSPSWDRARETQYF.

This clone has a single count. The rearrangement links TRBV7-9 to TRBJ1-4; maybe TRBD1 (5 bases). The CDR3 length is 17 residues. Germline V CDR1 and CDR2: SEHNR, FQNEAQ (reference sequence). Between the trimmed V and J ends, which lost 5 bases and 0 bases, there was a span of 16 bases. CDR3: CASSQWRGYATNEKLFF. The DNA for the CDR3 is TGTGCCAGCAGCCAATGGCGGGGCTATGCAACTAATGAAAAACTGTTTTTT.

The chain has TRBV24-1 and TRBJ1-5, with TRBD1 matching 10 bases. Looked up from germline, CDR1 is KGHDR and CDR2 is SFDVKD. The ends lost 4 bases at V and 4 bases at J; junction bases unmatched: 3. This CDR3 has 15 amino acids. CDR3: CATSEGQGINQPQHF. The CDR3 DNA reads as TGTGCCACCAGTGAGGGACAGGGGATAAATCAGCCCCAGCATTTT.

V and J are TRBV5-1 and TRBJ1-2; 7 nucleotides agree with TRBD1. This CDR3 has 15 amino acids. V lost 4 bases to trimming and J lost 0 bases; unmatched junction nucleotides: 6. Per germline, CDR1 SGHRS and CDR2 YFSETQ. The CDR3 coding sequence is TGCGCCAGCAGCCCTGGGGACAGAACTAACTATGGCTACACCTTC. This translates into CASSPGDRTNYGYTF.

The chain is built from TRBV3-1 (or the pseudogene TRBV3-2) and TRBJ2-1; 8 bases agree with TRBD1. The CDR3 runs to 15 residues. The germline CDR1 and CDR2 sequences are LGHDT and YNNKEL (reference sequence). Losses at the gene ends were 4 bases for V and 2 bases for J; bases not matched to a gene: 4. This chain's CDR3 is CASSLWTGTYNEQFF. In nucleotides, the CDR3 is TGTGCCAGCAGCCTCTGGACAGGGACCTACAATGAGCAGTTCTTC.

This chain joins TRBV19 and TRBJ1-1; D remains ambiguous. Trimming took 6 bases from V and 2 from J, leaving 10 bases between them. The CDR3 is 13 residues long. Germline CDR1 is LNHDA and CDR2 is SQIVND (reference sequence). CDR3 sequence: CASSPPVNTEAFF. Here the CDR3 DNA reads TGTGCCAGTAGCCCTCCAGTTAACACTGAAGCTTTCTTT.

The V call is TRBV7-2, the J call TRBJ2-5; 8 bases agree with TRBD2. Germline V gene data show CDR1 as SGHTA and CDR2 as FQGNSA. V shed 5 bases and J 5 bases; nucleotides not matched to a gene: 13. This CDR3 is built from 16 residues. The CDR3 DNA sequence: TGTGCCAGCAGCGCAACTCCCCGGGGGGGTTCGGAGACCCAGTACTTC. It is translated as CASSATPRGGSETQYF.

The chain links TRBV18 to TRBJ1-1; D not resolved. Germline CDR1 and CDR2: KGHSH and LQKENI. V lost 3 bases to trimming and J lost 0 bases, with 17 bases between them. The CDR3 extends over 17 amino acids. The CDR3 nucleotides are TGTGCCAGCTCACCTCCTTCCTCAGGTTTCATGAACACTGAAGCTTTCTTT. Protein product: CASSPPSSGFMNTEAFF.

This sequence joins TRBV6-2 or TRBV6-3 and TRBJ1-1; 7 bases match TRBD1. The CDR3 runs 16 residues. CDR1 and CDR2 (germline): MNHEY, SVGEGT. J gave up 0 bases and V 0 bases, and 4 bases lay outside the gene matches. CDR3 coding DNA: TGTGCCAGCAGTTACTCCGGACAGGTCTTGAACACTGAAGCTTTCTTT. It is translated as CASSYSGQVLNTEAFF.

The chain recombines TRBV4-1 with TRBJ1-4, with 10 nucleotides matching TRBD1. The CDR3 sequence is 15 residues long. In germline, CDR1 is MGHRA, CDR2 YSYEKL. The V and J ends lost 4 bases and 5 bases, in that order; junction bases with no gene match: 4. In nucleotides, the CDR3 is TGCGCCAGCAGCCGGGACAGGGGACCCAATGAAAAACTGTTTTTT. It yields the protein CASSRDRGPNEKLFF.

The chain links TRBV11-3 to TRBJ1-6, with unresolved D. Germline assignment: CDR1 SGHNT and CDR2 YENEEA. Trimming took 7 bases from V and 7 from J, leaving 8 bases between them. The CDR3 runs to 12 residues. This chain's CDR3 is CASTFINSPLHF. CDR3 coding DNA: TGTGCCAGCACCTTCATCAATTCACCCCTCCACTTT.